This T cell receptor (beta chain) was observed in a study of cytomegalovirus exposure and HLA in healthy donors. Notes on the study in general: V- and J-gene trimming of TCR beta was linked (in a later analysis) to a missense DCLRE1C variant.

The PCR had 60 Vbeta and 13 Jbeta primers. The data were produced by immunoSEQ multiplex PCR, yet TCRdb's version contains in-frame clones alone and is incomplete. The sample lists approximately 220,000 clones; 76% were seen once. With regard to this clone: Its antigen is still unknown.

The donors were healthy bone marrow donors. The germline CDR1 and CDR2 sequences are SNHLY and FYNNEI. Trimming removed 4 bases from V and 2 bases from J, with 13 bases in between. The CDR3 has 15 residues. The V gene is TRBV2, the J gene TRBJ2-3, with a tentative D call TRBD2 (6 bases). The specimen sequenced was PBMCs. The receptor was derived from a man aged 18 to 29 in good health and CMV-seronegative. The CDR3 reads CASSGASESTDTQYF. The CDR3 region has the DNA TGTGCCAGCAGTGGGGCTAGCGAGTCCACAGATACGCAGTATTTT. The complete variable domain, with remaining parts taken from reference TRBV2 and TRBJ2-3, reads EPEVTQTPSHQVTQMGQEVILRCVPISNHLYFYWYRQILGQKVEFLVSFYNNEISEKSEIFDDQFSVERPDGSNFTLKIRSTKLEDSAMYFCASSGASESTDTQYFGPGTRLTVL.